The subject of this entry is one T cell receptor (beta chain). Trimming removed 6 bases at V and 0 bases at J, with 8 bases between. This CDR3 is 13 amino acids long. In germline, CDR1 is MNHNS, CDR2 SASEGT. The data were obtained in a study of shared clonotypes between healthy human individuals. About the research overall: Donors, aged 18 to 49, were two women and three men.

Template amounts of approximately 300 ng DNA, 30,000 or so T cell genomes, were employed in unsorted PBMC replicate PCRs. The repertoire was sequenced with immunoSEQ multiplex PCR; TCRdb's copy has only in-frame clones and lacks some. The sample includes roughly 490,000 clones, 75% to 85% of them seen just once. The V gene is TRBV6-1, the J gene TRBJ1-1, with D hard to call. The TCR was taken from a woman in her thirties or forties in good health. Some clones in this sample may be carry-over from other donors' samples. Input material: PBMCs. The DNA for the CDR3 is TGTGCCAGCAGGGGAAGCATGAACACTGAAGCTTTCTTT. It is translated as CASRGSMNTEAFF.